Described below is a single TCR beta chain sequence and its context. Antigen specificity is unknown. The data were taken from a study of cytomegalovirus exposure and HLA in healthy donors. Study details: HLA-typed donors were the source of around 77 million unique TCRs held in an early data release. General study points: Follow-up analysis found HLA locus-dependent TCR association rates, highest for DRB1 and lowest for HLA-C.

PCR amplification relied on 60 Vbeta primers (plus 13 Jbeta primers). The repertoire was sequenced with immunoSEQ multiplex PCR; TCRdb's copy has only in-frame clones and lacks some. This sample has roughly 110,000 clones; about two thirds occur once, and the top ten carry less than 0.95%. V lost 0 bases and J 1 base, leaving 6 bases between the germline ends. Germline CDR1 and CDR2: GTSNPN and SVGIG (reference sequence). The CDR3 length is 14 residues. The chain has TRBV30 and TRBJ1-4; a weak D match, TRBD1 (5 bases). The TCR originated in a boy aged 5-17 years in good health and CMV-seronegative. The source material was PBMCs. In DNA, the CDR3 is TGTGCCTGGAGTGTAGGGGAAACTAATGAAAAACTGTTTTTT. Protein sequence: CAWSVGETNEKLFF.